A single sample gave rise to the 5 T cell receptor beta chains below, sequenced in a study of Graves' ophthalmopathy and Graves' hyperthyroidism. Transcripts of RNA were the source for amplifying TCR beta CDR3 regions. Following a first-round RT-PCR that used HTBI primers, a second-round multiplex PCR was carried out. TCRdb analysed the multiplex PCR reads with MiXCR anew, one entry per CDR3 protein. The repertoire holds about 210,000 distinct CDR3 sequences, with 25% to 35% as singletons. The specimen sequenced was peripheral blood. The receptors were sampled from a man between 50 and 59 years old with Graves' ophthalmopathy.

This chain joins TRBV12-3 or TRBV12-4 and TRBJ1-3, with D maybe TRBD1 (5 bases). The CDR3 is 15 amino acids. The V end lost 5 bases, the J end lost 4 bases, and 15 bases lay between the germline ends. CDR3 sequence (DNA): TGTGCCAGCAGTCCCGTCAGGGTTTCCGGAAACACCATATATTTT. It is translated as CASSPVRVSGNTIYF.

The sample holds many counts of this clonotype. V gene TRBV2 combines with J gene TRBJ1-6, with D maybe TRBD1 (5 bases). The germline V gene has CDR1 SNHLY and CDR2 FYNNEI. V lost 2 bases and J 11 bases, leaving 13 bases between the germline ends. The CDR3 loop spans 14 amino acids. CDR3 in amino acids: CASSEMGGGPPLHF. The CDR3 DNA reads as TGTGCCAGCAGTGAAATGGGGGGGGGTCCACCCCTCCACTTT. Supplemented by reference TRBV2 and TRBJ1-6, the full variable domain reads EPEVTQTPSHQVTQMGQEVILRCVPISNHLYFYWYRQILGQKVEFLVSFYNNEISEKSEIFDDQFSVERPDGSNFTLKIRSTKLEDSAMYFCASSEMGGGPPLHFGNGTRLTVT.

This clonotype has a count of ten or more. This rearrangement joins TRBV24-1 to TRBJ2-7; unclear D gene. V was shortened by 4 bases and J by 4 bases, with 13 bases between the two germline ends. The CDR3 has 14 residues. Germline CDR1 is KGHDR and CDR2 is SFDVKD. The CDR3 loop is CATSDSGLKYEQYF. The CDR3 coding sequence is TGTGCCACCAGTGACTCCGGGCTTAAATACGAGCAGTACTTC.

The V gene is TRBV28, the J gene TRBJ1-6, with TRBD1 identical over 10 bases. Germline V gives CDR1 MDHEN, CDR2 SYDVKM. Unmatched junction bases numbered 10, after V lost 2 bases and J lost 9 bases. This CDR3 spans 17 amino acids. CDR3 nucleotide sequence: TGTGCCAGCAGTTTACCCGTCCGGGACAGGGGCGGTTCACCCCTCCACTTT. Its protein product is CASSLPVRDRGGSPLHF.

This clonotype was detected many times. The rearrangement joins TRBV28 to TRBJ2-7; 9 nucleotides line up with TRBD1. CDR3 length: 16 amino acids. CDR1 is MDHEN and CDR2 is SYDVKM in the germline V gene. Losses at the gene ends were 5 bases for V and 1 base for J; bases not matched to a gene: 9. The CDR3 here is CASSLSPGTGSYEQYF. The CDR3 DNA reads TGTGCCAGCAGTCTAAGCCCCGGGACAGGGTCCTACGAGCAGTACTTC.